These T cell receptor beta chains were read from a single sample in a study of blood T cell repertoires in COVID-19. Repertoires were generated with immunoSEQ multiplex PCR, while TCRdb's copy carries only in-frame clones and drops some. Found here are about 180,000 clones, roughly 84% of them singletons; the top ten hold approximately 1.5%. The sequenced material came from peripheral blood. These receptor sequences come from a human donor in a cohort sampled during active COVID-19. The conserved cysteine and the conserved F or W are not part of the CDR3 here. A D gene is named only where the DNA matches it firmly.

V: TRBV7-2
D: -
J: TRBJ2-5
CDR3: ASSSYRGRVTQY

V: TRBV7-9
D: TRBD1
J: TRBJ1-3
CDR3: ASRLTGGHSGNTIY

V: TRBV10-2
D: TRBD1
J: TRBJ2-7
CDR3: ASREQDRHSYEQY

V: TRBV6-2/TRBV6-3
D: TRBD2
J: TRBJ2-5
CDR3: ASSYSTSAQETQY

V: TRBV5-4
D: TRBD1
J: TRBJ1-3
CDR3: ASSQGAAWNTIY

V: TRBV27
D: TRBD1
J: TRBJ1-2
CDR3: ASSFGTGGRNGYT

V: TRBV11-1
D: TRBD2
J: TRBJ2-3
CDR3: ASSSILAANTDTQY

V: TRBV6-6
D: -
J: TRBJ1-2
CDR3: ASRTENAPYGYT

V: TRBV4-1
D: -
J: TRBJ1-2
CDR3: ASSQDLGSGGYGYT

V: TRBV29-1
D: -
J: TRBJ2-7
CDR3: SAAGSVYEQY

V: TRBV7-2
D: TRBD2
J: TRBJ2-7
CDR3: ASSRSVSTPGGKQY

V: TRBV19
D: -
J: TRBJ1-2
CDR3: ASSIRTDTNYGYT

V: TRBV5-6
D: -
J: TRBJ1-1
CDR3: ASTWRTLTEAF

V: TRBV27
D: TRBD2
J: TRBJ2-7
CDR3: ASSPGLVYEQY

V: TRBV19
D: -
J: TRBJ2-3
CDR3: ASSGLGGVTDTQY

V: TRBV4-1
D: -
J: TRBJ2-7
CDR3: ASSPGPGMNEQY

V: TRBV5-1
D: TRBD2
J: TRBJ2-7
CDR3: ASSPSGSGEQY

V: TRBV18
D: -
J: TRBJ1-1
CDR3: ASSPQGKGEAF

V: TRBV19
D: TRBD1
J: TRBJ2-7
CDR3: ASSIDQGAMSEQY

V: TRBV11-3
D: TRBD2
J: TRBJ2-7
CDR3: ASSLDPPGTSGLRISYEQY

V: TRBV6-5
D: -
J: TRBJ1-2
CDR3: ASRNSLSNYGYT

V: TRBV6-5
D: -
J: TRBJ2-5
CDR3: AIARTVQETQY

V: TRBV6-2/TRBV6-3
D: -
J: TRBJ2-7
CDR3: ASSSPSGNEQY

V: TRBV5-4
D: TRBD1
J: TRBJ2-7
CDR3: ASSLTGGYEQY

V: TRBV5-8
D: -
J: TRBJ1-6
CDR3: ASSYLRQSNNSPLH

V: TRBV28
D: -
J: TRBJ1-2
CDR3: ASTARQVHGYT

V: TRBV5-1
D: TRBD1
J: TRBJ2-7
CDR3: ASSLVRDRPNVEY

V: TRBV3-1/TRBV3-2
D: -
J: TRBJ2-6
CDR3: ASSRTEPSGANVLT

V: TRBV6-1
D: -
J: TRBJ1-1
CDR3: ASSEWGQGNTEAF

V: TRBV9
D: -
J: TRBJ2-6
CDR3: ASSVVSSQGYGANVLT

V: TRBV9
D: -
J: TRBJ2-1
CDR3: ASSVVRGAGYNEQF

V: TRBV29-1
D: -
J: TRBJ2-5
CDR3: SVLWARRGGTQY

V: TRBV5-6
D: -
J: TRBJ1-2
CDR3: ASTTRGGYT

V: TRBV29-1
D: -
J: TRBJ1-1
CDR3: SVSSGGRGNTEAF

V: TRBV15
D: -
J: TRBJ1-4
CDR3: ATSTGLNEKLF

V: TRBV5-7
D: -
J: TRBJ2-6
CDR3: ASRYHQGAGANVLT

V: TRBV21-1
D: -
J: TRBJ2-5
CDR3: ASSKKRRWGVVLETQY

V: TRBV5-6
D: -
J: TRBJ2-5
CDR3: ASSLEQVSQETQY

V: TRBV7-9
D: -
J: TRBJ2-7
CDR3: ASSGQVSSYEQY

V: TRBV4-1
D: -
J: TRBJ1-2
CDR3: ASSQGRGRMNYGYT

V: TRBV7-2
D: -
J: TRBJ1-3
CDR3: ASSFSTGHSGNTIY

V: TRBV10-3
D: TRBD1
J: TRBJ1-3
CDR3: AIRPQGVSGNTIY

V: TRBV11-2
D: -
J: TRBJ1-4
CDR3: ASSSGKGGLF

V: TRBV7-9
D: TRBD2
J: TRBJ2-7
CDR3: ASSRDQAGSEQY

V: TRBV25-1
D: -
J: TRBJ1-1
CDR3: ASSIHFEAF